These 20 T cell receptor beta chains were all obtained from the same sample, sequenced in a study of T cell repertoires in cytomegalovirus infection. TCRdb recomputed calls from the reads with MiXCR, one row per CDR3 protein. The table has nearly 550,000 distinct CDR3 sequences, 15% to 20% seen once. Material: CD8+ T cells from PBMCs. Source of these receptors: a human donor in good health (CMV status not recorded). Some clones in this sample may be carry-over from other donors' samples.

The chain combines TRBV3-1 with TRBJ1-2, with D perhaps TRBD1 (5 bases). V was shortened by 0 bases and J by 0 bases, with 11 bases between the two germline ends. Germline CDR1 LGHDT, CDR2 YNNKEL (reference sequence). The CDR3 runs to 16 residues. The chain's CDR3 is CASSQDETAANYGYTF. CDR3 bases: TGTGCCAGCAGCCAAGATGAGACAGCTGCTAACTATGGCTACACCTTC. Supplemented by reference TRBV3-1 and TRBJ1-2, the full variable domain reads DTAVSQTPKYLVTQMGNDKSIKCEQNLGHDTMYWYKQDSKKFLKIMFSYNNKELIINETVPNRFSPKSPDKAHLNLHINSLELGDSAVYFCASSQDETAANYGYTFGSGTRLTVV.

This clonotype was found a few times. The chain recombines TRBV4-1 with TRBJ2-5; a weak D match, TRBD2 (5 bases). Trimming removed 3 bases from V and 3 bases from J, with 14 bases in between. This CDR3 is built from 15 residues. From germline, CDR1 is MGHRA and CDR2 YSYEKL. The CDR3 coding sequence is TGCGCCAGCAGCCACCCCGAGGGTGGAGAAGAGACCCAGTACTTC. Protein product: CASSHPEGGEETQYF.

Many counts were recorded for this clonotype. The chain carries TRBV7-8 and TRBJ2-7; D possibly corresponds to TRBD2 (5 bases). V lost 5 bases to trimming and J lost 3 bases, with 20 bases between them. Looked up from germline, CDR1 is SGHVS and CDR2 is FQNEAQ. The CDR3 consists of 16 residues. The CDR3 region is CASSPKGGPTGYEQYF. DNA for the CDR3: TGTGCCAGCAGCCCGAAGGGCGGGCCGACGGGCTACGAGCAGTACTTC.

This clonotype was seen more than once but under ten times. The chain uses TRBV6-1 and TRBJ2-3; 7 bases match TRBD1. This CDR3 comprises 15 residues. Germline CDR1 is MNHNS and CDR2 is SASEGT. The J segment lost 2 bases and the V segment lost 7 bases, leaving 9 bases of the junction unmatched. As DNA, the CDR3 is TGTGCCAGCACCTTCGGGACAGCCAACACAGATACGCAGTATTTT. It codes for CASTFGTANTDTQYF.

The sample holds a few counts of this clonotype. The chain carries TRBV4-1 and TRBJ1-1, with 7 bases that match TRBD1. V shed 5 bases and J 1 base; nucleotides not matched to a gene: 7. There are 15 residues in the CDR3. The germline gives CDR1 MGHRA, CDR2 YSYEKL. The CDR3 sequence: CASSYRQGPNTEAFF. The CDR3 nucleotides are TGCGCCAGCAGCTATCGACAGGGACCGAACACTGAAGCTTTCTTT.

This clonotype was counted only a few times. The rearrangement joins TRBV25-1 to TRBJ2-7; D is perhaps TRBD1 or TRBD2 (6 bases each). Germline CDR1 is MGHDK and CDR2 is SYGVNS. V dropped 0 bases and J dropped 3 bases, with 18 bases sitting between them. The CDR3 runs 17 residues. CDR3 sequence (DNA): TGTGCCAGCAGTGAATATGGGGGCCGAAAGGACTACTACGAGCAGTACTTC. This codes for CASSEYGGRKDYYEQYF.

The chain carries TRBV13 and TRBJ2-7; 9 bases agree with TRBD2. CDR1 is PRHDT and CDR2 is FYEKMQ in the germline V gene (reference sequence). The ends lost 5 bases at V and 5 bases at J; junction bases unmatched: 10. The CDR3 runs 15 residues. CDR3 protein: CASSLWTSEYNEQYF. The DNA for the CDR3 is TGTGCCAGCAGCCTCTGGACTAGCGAATACAACGAGCAGTACTTC.

Ten or more counts support this clonotype. The genes are TRBV10-3 and TRBJ2-3, with D maybe TRBD2 (6 bases). The V gene lost 4 bases and the J gene lost 2 bases, with 13 bases spanning the gap. The germline V gene encodes CDR1 ENHRY and CDR2 SYGVKD. The CDR3 length is 15 residues. In DNA, the CDR3 is TGTGCCATCAGTGGGAGGGTAGATCACACAGATACGCAGTATTTT. Translating gives CAISGRVDHTDTQYF.

This clonotype turned up a few times. The V and J genes are TRBV5-6 and TRBJ1-1; unclear D gene. Germline CDR1 SGHDT, CDR2 YYEEEE. The CDR3 covers 16 residues. Trimming pared 4 bases from V and 7 bases from J, leaving 23 bases between. The CDR3 protein is CASSLNPGKESFEAFF. In DNA, the CDR3 is TGTGCCAGCAGCCTCAACCCCGGGAAGGAGTCTTTTGAAGCTTTCTTT.

This clonotype was picked up a small number of times. The CDR3 sequence is CASSSAGGRADTQYF. CDR3 nucleotides: TGTGCCAGCAGCTCAGCGGGAGGAAGGGCAGATACGCAGTATTTT. V gene TRBV7-3 combines with J gene TRBJ2-3; 9 bases fit TRBD2. This CDR3 is built from 15 residues. The germline CDR1 and CDR2 sequences are SGHTA and FQGTGA. With 4 bases clipped from V and 4 bases from J, the junction kept 6 bases outside the gene matches.

This clonotype was observed many times. This rearrangement joins TRBV7-8 to TRBJ1-1; TRBD1 matches at 8 bases. Germline-derived CDR1 and CDR2 are SGHVS and FQNEAQ. CDR3 length: 17 amino acids. The V segment lost 2 bases and the J segment 0 bases; nucleotides outside the gene matches: 8. The chain's CDR3 is CASSLMAGGSMNTEAFF. CDR3 sequence (DNA): TGTGCCAGCAGCTTAATGGCAGGGGGCTCCATGAACACTGAAGCTTTCTTT.

In its sample, this clonotype was seen a few times. The chain links TRBV10-2 to TRBJ1-1, with a weak D call TRBD1 (6 bases). V was shortened by 6 bases and J by 0 bases, with 11 bases between the two germline ends. Germline V gives CDR1 WSHSY, CDR2 SAAADI. The CDR3 is 14 residues long. CDR3 nucleotides: TGCGCCAGCAGGCCAGGGGCTTTGAACACTGAAGCTTTCTTT. Its translation: CASRPGALNTEAFF.

This clonotype occurred many times. The chain carries TRBV4-1 and TRBJ2-2, with TRBD1 identical over 9 bases. V gave up 4 bases and J gave up 4 bases; unmatched junction bases: 7. CDR3 size: 16 residues. The V gene's germline CDR1 is MGHRA and CDR2 YSYEKL. The CDR3 region is CASSPGTGLSTGELFF. CDR3 sequence (DNA): TGCGCCAGCAGCCCCGGGACAGGGTTGAGCACCGGGGAGCTGTTTTTT.

The V and J genes are TRBV25-1 and TRBJ1-2, with 7 bases lining up with TRBD1. This CDR3 spans 16 amino acids. The trim removed 2 bases at V and 2 bases at J, leaving 8 bases unmatched. CDR1 and CDR2 from the germline V gene are MGHDK and SYGVNS. CDR3 sequence (DNA): TGTGCCAGCAGTGAAGTTGGAGGGGGCCTGAACTATGGCTACACCTTC. The encoded protein is CASSEVGGGLNYGYTF.

This chain links TRBV12-3 or TRBV12-4 with TRBJ1-3; no firm D call. The CDR3 has 12 residues. Trimming shortened V by 8 bases and J by 3 bases, and 8 bases separated the two germline ends. CDR3 in DNA: TGTGCCAGCGGGGAAGGTGGAAACACCATATATTTT. Its translation: CASGEGGNTIYF.

In this sample, this clonotype turned up many times. This chain joins TRBV6-2 or TRBV6-3 and TRBJ2-1; no clear D gene. The V end was cut by 2 bases, the J end by 7 bases, with 9 bases between. Germline V CDR1 and CDR2: MNHEY, SVGEGT. This CDR3 is built from 13 residues. The CDR3 DNA reads as TGTGCCAGCAGTTACCCTAGTGGTAATGAGCAGTTCTTC. It is translated as CASSYPSGNEQFF.

This clonotype has only a few counts. The chain carries TRBV10-3 and TRBJ2-7; 8 bases match TRBD2. With V trimmed by 10 bases and J by 3 bases, 8 bases remained unmatched. The CDR3 sequence is 13 residues long. Germline lookup yields CDR1 ENHRY and CDR2 SYGVKD. CDR3: CATLGGAGYEQYF. In DNA form, the CDR3 reads TGTGCCACCCTCGGGGGGGCAGGCTACGAGCAGTACTTC.

This clonotype appeared a few times. This chain uses TRBV20-1 with TRBJ2-5; D tentatively reads TRBD1 or TRBD2 (6 bases each). V dropped 1 base and J dropped 0 bases, with 18 bases sitting between them. CDR1 DFQATT and CDR2 SNEGSKA come from the germline V gene (reference sequence). The CDR3 has 17 residues. Here the CDR3 reads CSARVFPDRLDQETQYF. In nucleotides, the CDR3 is TGCAGTGCTAGAGTCTTTCCGGACAGACTAGACCAAGAGACCCAGTACTTC.

This chain uses TRBV19 with TRBJ1-5; D is undetermined. CDR3 length: 14 residues. CDR1 and CDR2 from the germline V gene are LNHDA and SQIVND (reference sequence). The ends were cut back, 3 bases at V and 1 base at J, with 7 bases in the middle. The CDR3 reads CASSMIESNQPQHF. The CDR3 nucleotides are TGTGCCAGTAGTATGATAGAAAGCAATCAGCCCCAGCATTTT. The complete variable domain, with remaining parts taken from reference TRBV19 and TRBJ1-5, reads DGGITQSPKYLFRKEGQNVTLSCEQNLNHDAMYWYRQDPGQGLRLIYYSQIVNDFQKGDIAEGYSVSREKKESFPLTVTSAQKNPTAFYLCASSMIESNQPQHFGDGTRLSIL.

This clonotype appeared a few times. The gene calls are TRBV27 and TRBJ2-2; D is perhaps TRBD1 or TRBD2 (5 bases each). The CDR3 has 16 residues. The V gene's germline CDR1 is MNHEY and CDR2 SMNVEV (reference sequence). V was shortened by 4 bases and J by 3 bases, with 15 bases between the two germline ends. CDR3 DNA: TGTGCCAGCAGTTCTCCCGGGGCCAGCCACACCGGGGAGCTGTTTTTT. Its translation is CASSSPGASHTGELFF.